This paragraph covers one T cell receptor beta chain sequence. These data are taken from a study of PD-L1 blockade in urothelial cancer. Overall study context: Starting around 2014, patients were given atezolizumab (1,200 mg intravenously every 3 weeks). About 85% of the roughly 30 patients comprised males who had bladder-origin urothelial cancer. Each participant's history included 0 to 3 prior chemotherapy regimens. Investigators checked blood 3 weeks (second dose) and 6 weeks after treatment start.

This table comes from immunoSEQ multiplex PCR, and its TCRdb copy is limited to in-frame clones, with some not included. The table has approximately 110,000 clones, roughly 88% seen once; the top ten hold about 2.3%. This receptor was identified in a man in his forties or fifties with urothelial cancer. This sample comprised PBMCs, obtained around atezolizumab (anti-PD-L1) treatment.

This CDR3 is CASGAFYGELFF. CDR3 sequence (DNA): TGTGCCAGCGGGGCGTTCTACGGGGAGCTGTTTTTT. This chain connects TRBV2 to TRBJ2-2; D possibly corresponds to TRBD1 (5 bases). Germline V CDR1 and CDR2: SNHLY, FYNNEI. There are 12 residues in the CDR3. V shed 8 bases and J shed 7 bases, with 11 bases lying between them.